This is a list of T cell receptor beta chains from one sample in a study of technical replicates of blood from several donors. Produced via immunoSEQ multiplex PCR; TCRdb's table is partial and in-frame only. The data hold about 14,000 clones, with around 79% observed a single time. The sample comprised PBMCs. These receptors were taken from a human donor in good health. The CDR3 runs from the conserved cysteine through the conserved F or W. D genes are given only for firm matches. A clone size is listed for some rows: how often the clone was seen (once, few, many), or a class if it is expanded.

d_gene	v_gene	abundance	j_gene	CDR3aa	CDR3nt
TRBD2	TRBV11-3	once	TRBJ2-1	CASSLVELAGINEQFF	TGTGCCAGCAGCTTAGTTGAACTAGCGGGAATCAATGAGCAGTTCTTC
-	TRBV28	few	TRBJ1-1	CASSFGGTEAFF	TGTGCCAGCAGTTTCGGGGGTACTGAAGCTTTCTTT
-	TRBV7-2	-	TRBJ2-5	CASSLNPLPQETQYF	TGTGCCAGCAGCTTAAATCCGCTACCACAAGAGACCCAGTACTTC
TRBD2	TRBV5-4	once	TRBJ2-2	CASSSGLAGVPGTGELFF	TGTGCCAGCAGCTCGGGACTAGCGGGAGTACCGGGCACCGGGGAGCTGTTTTTT
-	TRBV28	-	TRBJ2-7	CASSPPEGYYEQYF	TGTGCCAGCAGCCCTCCAGAGGGCTACTACGAGCAGTACTTC
TRBD2	TRBV28	-	TRBJ2-1	CASSSLAGGVNEQFF	TGTGCCAGCAGTTCGCTAGCGGGAGGGGTGAATGAGCAGTTCTTC
TRBD1	TRBV6-1	-	TRBJ1-1	CASTGTGSQAFF	TGTGCCAGCACGGGGACAGGGTCCCAAGCTTTCTTT
TRBD1	TRBV6-5	-	TRBJ2-7	CASSSLTGAVYEQYF	TGTGCCAGCAGTTCCTTGACAGGGGCCGTCTACGAGCAGTACTTC
TRBD1	TRBV27	-	TRBJ2-7	CASSSGTGGFYEQYF	TGTGCCAGCAGTTCCGGGACAGGGGGCTTCTACGAGCAGTACTTC
TRBD1	TRBV10-3	few	TRBJ1-5	CATGGQGGINNQPQHF	TGTGCCACCGGGGGACAGGGAGGGATTAACAATCAGCCCCAGCATTTT
TRBD1	TRBV25-1	once	TRBJ1-2	CASRLVTPYRGLNYGYTF	TGTGCCAGCCGTTTAGTAACTCCTTACAGGGGGCTTAACTATGGCTACACCTTC
-	TRBV7-2	-	TRBJ1-4	CASSLVTGGNEKLFF	TGTGCCAGCAGCTTAGTCACGGGAGGCAATGAAAAACTGTTTTTT
TRBD2	TRBV25-1	-	TRBJ2-1	CASSEPRLAGWPYNEQFF	TGTGCCAGCAGTGAGCCCCGACTAGCGGGATGGCCCTACAATGAGCAGTTCTTC
-	TRBV5-1	-	TRBJ2-7	CASSLAGIDEQYF	TGCGCCAGCAGCTTGGCAGGGATCGACGAGCAGTACTTC
TRBD1	TRBV11-2	medium-sized	TRBJ1-1	CASSPGGQVEAFF	TGTGCCAGCAGCCCAGGGGGACAAGTTGAAGCTTTCTTT
TRBD2	TRBV19	once	TRBJ2-1	CASSIDAGTSGALGQFF	TGTGCCAGTAGTATAGATGCCGGGACTAGCGGGGCATTAGGGCAGTTCTTC
TRBD1	TRBV27	-	TRBJ1-1	CASSWTGGTEAFF	TGTGCCAGCAGTTGGACAGGGGGCACTGAAGCTTTCTTT
-	TRBV9	few	TRBJ2-3	CASSVGSDSSTDTQYF	TGTGCCAGCAGCGTAGGATCGGACTCTAGCACAGATACGCAGTATTTT
-	TRBV30	-	TRBJ1-1	CAWSVREAFF	TGTGCCTGGAGTGTACGAGAGGCTTTCTTT
TRBD2	TRBV5-6	-	TRBJ2-3	CASSFRASGRGDTQYF	TGTGCCAGCAGCTTCAGGGCTAGCGGAAGGGGAGATACGCAGTATTTT
TRBD1	TRBV7-8	-	TRBJ2-2	CASSLQGATGELFF	TGTGCCAGCAGCTTACAGGGGGCAACCGGGGAGCTGTTTTTT
-	TRBV7-8	once	TRBJ1-3	CASSHPLAGDGNTIYF	TGTGCCAGCAGCCATCCATTAGCAGGGGACGGAAACACCATATATTTT
-	TRBV6-5	-	TRBJ1-2	CASRPGQTTDGYTF	TGTGCCAGCAGACCCGGACAGACCACGGATGGCTACACCTTC